This T cell receptor (beta chain) was found in a study of neoadjuvant nivolumab and ipilimumab in lung cancer (dated by TCRdb to 2020 to 2021). For context, the study as a whole: Intravenous nivolumab was dosed at 3 mg/kg on days 1, 15 and 29, and in the combination arm ipilimumab 1 mg/kg was added on day 1 only. Seven patients had matched pretherapy and resected tumor pairs analyzed, with four treated with nivolumab and three with nivolumab plus ipilimumab. The primary endpoint of the trial was the rate of major pathologic response (MPR) in the intention-to-treat population of each study arm. Of the 45 or so patients with operable NSCLC treated in the trial, approximately 23 were randomized to nivolumab monotherapy and 21 to nivolumab plus ipilimumab. TCR repertoires were compared between pretherapy (baseline) peripheral blood and tumors resected at surgery after neoadjuvant immune checkpoint blockade. General conclusions and limits of the study: No significant correlation was found between TCR clonality and pathologic tumor regression, and only one major-pathologic-response sample was available for the clonality analysis. Compared with tumor-adjacent uninvolved lung, resected tumors had greater TCR richness and clonality, and increases showed up in more of the dual-therapy-treated tumors. Tumor T-cell richness and clonality rose from pretherapy to surgery in three of three dual-therapy tumors but in only two of four nivolumab-treated tumors. Pretherapy blood TCR richness correlated positively with richness in tumors resected after neoadjuvant therapy (Spearman R = 0.82). TCR sequencing was performed in a small number of samples.

Library method: the immunoSEQ multiplex PCR assay. Processing in the source paper ran as follows. Repertoires were summarized in terms of richness and clonality, and significantly expanded and contracted clones between pre- and post-therapy samples were identified. The table was pulled from immuneACCESS by TCRdb, which kept in-frame rearrangements only. Such tables lose some clones; where checked, under half of the loss comes from unresolved V genes, and the rest has no known cause. V and J calls and clone size are as listed in that table; D and trimming were resolved from the DNA. For this sample the table gives about 7,300 clones, of which around 85% were detected only once. Of the sample, about 6.8% is held by the ten largest clones. V and J are truncated by 5 bases and 0 bases respectively, leaving an intervening sequence of 13 bases. The CDR3 sequence holds 15 residues, the cysteine and phenylalanine included. CDR3 DNA is the only sequence kept; it has 45 bases, read in frame from the first base. The germline V gene encodes CDR1 LNHDA and CDR2 SQIVND (reference sequence).

What the time point label conveys for this sample: at surgical resection after neoadjuvant nivolumab +/- ipilimumab. Samples came from the phase 2 randomized NEOSTAR trial, which tested neoadjuvant nivolumab or nivolumab plus ipilimumab followed by surgery in operable NSCLC. Of note for this clone: The target of this receptor is not known. Base qualities were left out, and no much larger clone turns up one base away.

This chain is built from TRBV19 and TRBJ1-1; TRBD1 is a weak D gene call, 5 bases matching. The specimen was tumor tissue, collected after neoadjuvant nivolumab, alone or with ipilimumab, at or shortly before surgery. This sequence originates from an adult with non-small cell lung cancer. The DNA sequence follows: TGTGCCAGTAGTCCACAGGACTTGATGAACACTGAAGCTTTCTTT. It codes for CASSPQDLMNTEAFF.